This record concerns one T cell receptor (beta chain) sequence. These data originate in a study of blood T cell repertoires in COVID-19. Study-level information: COVID-19 samples collected from the United States, Italy and Spain covered acute and convalescent phases. Nucleic acid was either cDNA or gDNA, and it came from T cells, B-cell-depleted T cells, or PBMCs.

In the authors' methods: Amplification from reference gene primers served as the basis for estimated nucleated cell counts. TCRdb's table, derived via immunoSEQ multiplex PCR, lists solely in-frame clones and lacks some. Clone size and the V and J calls come from that table; the DNA yielded D and trimming. The sample includes 30,000 to 40,000 clones, around 85% of them seen just once. Germline V gene lookup returns CDR1 SGDLS and CDR2 YYNGEE. The CDR3 is 14 amino acids. The germline V and J ends were trimmed by 5 bases and 2 bases, with 14 bases remaining between them. The rearrangement uses TRBV9 and TRBJ2-7; D is unresolved. The clonotype originates from a woman older than 75 with active or convalescent COVID-19. Material: peripheral blood. CDR3: CASSPTGSTYEQYF. In DNA form, the CDR3 reads TGTGCCAGCAGTCCTACCGGGTCGACCTACGAGCAGTACTTC.